The 21 T cell receptor beta chains given below trace back to one sample, sequenced in a study of radiotherapy plus CTLA-4 blockade in lung cancer. The table came from immunoSEQ multiplex PCR; TCRdb's copy has only in-frame clones and leaves some out. The sample carries tens of thousands of clones, around 76% recorded once. The sequences come from peripheral blood, collected from a patient treated with radiotherapy plus ipilimumab. These receptor sequences come from a human donor with non-small cell lung cancer who had a partial response to radiotherapy plus ipilimumab. Some clones in this sample may be carry-over from other donors' samples.

The chain combines TRBV5-1 with TRBJ2-7; D is unresolved. The ends were cut back, 0 bases at V and 6 bases at J, with 10 bases in the middle. Germline V gene data show CDR1 as SGHRS and CDR2 as YFSETQ. The CDR3 totals 13 residues. The CDR3 sequence: CASSLVTSGEQYF. The CDR3 DNA follows: TGCGCCAGCAGCTTGGTAACCAGTGGCGAGCAGTACTTC.

The chain recombines TRBV7-2 with TRBJ2-7, with 15 bases aligning to TRBD2. Per the germline V gene, CDR1 is SGHTA and CDR2 is FQGNSA. The CDR3 is made up of 18 amino acids. The ends lost 1 base at V and 0 bases at J; junction bases unmatched: 4. The CDR3, as DNA: TGTGCCAGCAGCTTAGGGGGACTAGCGGGAGGCAGCTCCTACGAGCAGTACTTC. Protein product: CASSLGGLAGGSSYEQYF.

The chain recombines TRBV2 with TRBJ2-7; a possible D gene is TRBD2 (5 bases). The V end lost 8 bases, the J end lost 0 bases, and 8 bases lay between the germline ends. CDR3 length: 12 amino acids. Germline V CDR1 and CDR2: SNHLY, FYNNEI. CDR3: CASDGSSYEQYF. CDR3 DNA: TGTGCCAGCGATGGGAGCTCCTACGAGCAGTACTTC.

This clone has more than one count but fewer than ten. The genes are TRBV9 and TRBJ1-1; the D is unclear. This CDR3 comprises 14 residues. Germline V gene lookup returns CDR1 SGDLS and CDR2 YYNGEE. Trimming took off 2 bases at V and 6 bases at J, with 14 bases between the two ends. The DNA of the CDR3 is TGTGCCAGCAGCGTGATCGCTGATGAGGCTGAAGCTTTCTTT. Its protein is CASSVIADEAEAFF.

To note about this clone: No conserved phenylalanine or tryptophan is present at the end of the CDR3, so a read error is the likely explanation. The chain has TRBV27 and TRBJ1-6; D not certain. CDR1 is MNHEY, CDR2 SMNVEV, per germline (reference sequence). The V and J ends lost 5 bases and 7 bases respectively, with 12 bases between them. There are 14 residues in the CDR3. The CDR3 sequence: CASSHTEGNSPLHL. CDR3 nucleotides: TGTGCCAGCAGTCACACGGAGGGCAATTCACCCCTCCACCTT.

The chain couples TRBV11-3 to TRBJ2-2, with D possibly matching TRBD1 (6 bases). The V gene lost 5 bases and the J gene lost 4 bases, with 14 bases spanning the gap. CDR1 and CDR2 (germline): SGHNT, YENEEA. The CDR3 contains 15 residues. The CDR3 sequence is CASSQRQDGTGELFF. CDR3 bases: TGTGCCAGCAGCCAAAGACAGGACGGCACCGGGGAGCTGTTTTTT.

In the case of this clone: Germline and junction disagree at one end, which may indicate a read error. V is TRBV28 and J is TRBJ2-1; the match to TRBD2 covers 13 bases. CDR3 length: 14 residues. Germline V CDR1 and CDR2: MDHEN, SYDVKM. CDR3 loop: CASSTSGRAKFSLF. In DNA form, the CDR3 reads TGTGCCAGCAGCACTAGCGGGAGGGCCAAATTCTCCCTCTTC.

This clone was recorded once. The J gene is TRBJ1-4, the V gene TRBV19; tentatively, D is TRBD1 (5 bases). Germline CDR1 is LNHDA and CDR2 is SQIVND (reference sequence). Trimming took 2 bases from V and 7 from J, leaving 14 bases between them. There are 15 residues in the CDR3. This chain's CDR3 is CASSIRGGTGEKLFF. DNA of the CDR3: TGTGCCAGTAGTATACGCGGGGGGACCGGTGAAAAACTGTTTTTT.

The chain combines TRBV14 with TRBJ1-1, with D unclear. CDR1 and CDR2 from the germline V gene are SGHDN and FVKESK. Trimming pared 4 bases from V and 4 bases from J, leaving 16 bases between. The CDR3 extends over 15 amino acids. The CDR3 region is CASSPRAGLGTEAFF. As DNA, the CDR3 is TGTGCCAGCAGCCCTCGGGCAGGACTAGGCACTGAAGCTTTCTTT.

V is TRBV19 and J is TRBJ2-2; the match to TRBD2 covers 9 bases. Germline V CDR1 and CDR2: LNHDA, SQIVND (reference sequence). The CDR3 runs to 16 residues. V was clipped by 6 bases and J by 5 bases; unmatched bases: 10. CDR3 sequence reads: CASRPPGLAVTGELFF. CDR3 nucleotide sequence: TGTGCCAGTAGGCCTCCGGGACTAGCAGTTACCGGGGAGCTGTTTTTT.

This chain uses TRBV14 with TRBJ2-7; TRBD2 matches 8 bases. J was trimmed by 2 bases and V by 3 bases; bases with no gene match: 3. In germline, CDR1 is SGHDN, CDR2 FVKESK. This CDR3 has 14 residues. The CDR3, as DNA: TGTGCCAGCAGCCAGCAGGGACTAGCCTACGAGCAGTACTTC. Translating it yields CASSQQGLAYEQYF.

The gene calls are TRBV2 and TRBJ1-5; TRBD1 aligns across 8 bases. This CDR3 is built from 14 residues. V lost 7 bases, J lost 3 bases, and 5 bases stayed unmatched. The V gene's germline CDR1 is SNHLY and CDR2 FYNNEI. This CDR3 reads CASTPGQANQPQHF. The CDR3 DNA sequence: TGTGCCAGCACCCCGGGACAGGCCAATCAGCCCCAGCATTTT.

This chain connects TRBV5-1 to TRBJ2-5, with TRBD1 as a possible D gene (6 bases). The CDR3 is 15 amino acids. Per germline, CDR1 SGHRS and CDR2 YFSETQ. Trimming removed 0 bases at V and 5 bases at J, with 14 bases between. The CDR3 DNA reads TGCGCCAGCAGCTTGGTAGCAGGGGAAGGCGAGACCCAGTACTTC. Translated: CASSLVAGEGETQYF. The entire variable domain, with the rest obtained from reference TRBV5-1 and TRBJ2-5, is as follows: KAGVTQTPRYLIKTRGQQVTLSCSPISGHRSVSWYQQTPGQGLQFLFEYFSETQRNKGNFPGRFSGRQFSNSRSEMNVSTLELGDSALYLCASSLVAGEGETQYFGPGTRLLVL.

The rearrangement joins TRBV28 to TRBJ2-7; TRBD2 aligns across 10 bases. Germline loops: CDR1 MDHEN, CDR2 SYDVKM. Trimming at V came to 6 bases and at J to 2 bases, leaving 7 bases not matched to a gene. This CDR3 is built from 15 residues. In DNA form, the CDR3 reads TGTGCCAGCAGCCCCGCGCTAGCGGGGGCCTACGAGCAGTACTTC. This sequence encodes CASSPALAGAYEQYF.

CDR3: CASSKEVASPLHF. The CDR3 DNA follows: TGTGCCAGCAGCAAAGAGGTGGCTTCACCCCTCCACTTT. The chain joins TRBV7-9 to TRBJ1-6; no definite D call. The CDR3 is 13 amino acids. CDR1 is SEHNR and CDR2 is FQNEAQ in the germline V gene (reference sequence). Trimming took 5 bases from V and 9 from J, leaving 11 bases between them.

The gene calls are TRBV9 and TRBJ1-3; 8 bases are shared with TRBD1. Germline V gene data show CDR1 as SGDLS and CDR2 as YYNGEE. The V and J ends lost 2 bases and 4 bases, in that order; junction bases with no gene match: 2. This CDR3 has 14 residues. The CDR3, as DNA: TGTGCCAGCAGCGTCACAGGGGGGGGAAACACCATATATTTT. This encodes CASSVTGGGNTIYF. Variable domain in full (rest from reference TRBV9 and TRBJ1-3): DSGVTQTPKHLITATGQRVTLRCSPRSGDLSVYWYQQSLDQGLQFLIQYYNGEERAKGNILERFSAQQFPDLHSELNLSSLELGDSALYFCASSVTGGGNTIYFGEGSWLTVV.

The chain recombines TRBV6-6 with TRBJ1-1; no firm D call. This CDR3 comprises 13 residues. CDR1 and CDR2 from the germline V gene are MNHNY and SVGAGI (reference sequence). V was pared by 10 bases and J by 5 bases, with 17 bases between. For the CDR3, the DNA is TGTGCCATGACGGGTAACACGGAGACTGAAGCTTTCTTT. Translating gives CAMTGNTETEAFF.

V gene TRBV7-8 combines with J gene TRBJ2-1; no clear D. Germline lookup yields CDR1 SGHVS and CDR2 FQNEAQ. Deletions cut 4 bases from V and 9 bases from J, with 10 bases between. The CDR3 loop spans 12 amino acids. CDR3 DNA: TGTGCCAGCAGCTCGAAGCTATTTGAGCAGTTCTTC. It specifies CASSSKLFEQFF.

The rearrangement joins TRBV6-5 to TRBJ2-7; D is perhaps TRBD2 (6 bases). V was trimmed by 6 bases and J by 7 bases, leaving 19 bases between them. The CDR3 covers 14 residues. CDR1 and CDR2 (germline): MNHEY, SVGAGI. The CDR3 region has the DNA TGTGCCAGCAGGTCCTCGGGACTCTCCGGGGAGCAGTACTTC. Translation gives CASRSSGLSGEQYF.

V is TRBV10-1 and J is TRBJ2-7, with 10 positions matching TRBD1. The CDR3 is 14 residues long. V was pared by 7 bases and J by 5 bases, with 8 bases of the junction left unmatched. In germline, CDR1 is WNHNN, CDR2 SYGVQD (reference sequence). CDR3 region: CASTRDRGFDEQYF. As DNA, the CDR3 is TGCGCCAGCACCCGGGACAGGGGCTTTGACGAGCAGTACTTC.

A remark on this clone: The sample contains more than one DNA sequence encoding this CDR3. This chain uses TRBV7-2 with TRBJ1-6, with D possibly being TRBD1 (5 bases). The CDR3 runs 16 residues. Trimming stripped 1 base from V and 1 base from J, with 8 bases between. From germline, CDR1 is SGHTA and CDR2 FQGNSA. CDR3 in amino acids: CASSLGGASYNSPLHF. In nucleotides, the CDR3 is TGTGCCAGCAGCTTAGGTGGGGCATCCTATAATTCACCCCTCCACTTT.